The entry below gives a single TCR beta chain sequence along with its context. Its antigen is not identified. TCRdb's copy holds only in-frame clones and misses some; the assay was immunoSEQ multiplex PCR. Of 1.5 million to 2.5 million clones listed, approximately 94% are singletons. The data are from a study of shared clonotypes between healthy human individuals. Study-wide context: There were three CD4 naive, three CD4 memory, two CD8 naive and one CD8 memory plates per donor.

Whole-study results and caveats: The sharing of roughly 5% of naive CD4 clonotypes was seen across a handful of donors. Apart from blood, nothing was sampled; tissue repertoires likely differ. Naive subsets usually exceeded memory subsets in estimated richness.

V lost 2 bases, J lost 0 bases, and 20 bases lay in between. The CDR3 is made up of 18 amino acids. Germline loops: CDR1 LGHNA, CDR2 YSLEER. Selected positively for CCR7 and CD45RO-negative, naive CD8 cells excluded terminally differentiated effector memory CD45RA+ cells. The chain employs TRBV4-3 and TRBJ2-7, with D perhaps being TRBD1 or TRBD2 (5 bases each). The clonotype originates from a man younger than 35 in good health. Input material: naive CD8+ T cells sorted from blood. CDR3 loop: CASSQSSRDLSSSYEQYF. CDR3 sequence (DNA): TGCGCCAGCAGCCAATCGTCCCGGGACCTATCAAGCTCCTACGAGCAGTACTTC.